This entry is about one T cell receptor beta chain. J lost 6 bases, V lost 0 bases, and 6 bases had no gene match. CDR1 is SEHNR, CDR2 FQNEAQ, per germline (reference sequence). CDR3 length equals 16 residues. The data are from a study of technical replicates of blood from a handful of donors. Here immunoSEQ multiplex PCR was the method, and the copy in TCRdb shows in-frame clones only, minus some. This sample has tens of thousands of clones, with 90% found just once. Sequencing was done on a sample of PBMCs. The J gene is TRBJ2-3, the V gene TRBV7-9, with 10 bases that match TRBD1. The receptor comes from a human donor in good health. Some clones in this sample may be carry-over from other donors' samples. In DNA, the CDR3 is TGTGCCAGCAGCTTAGCGCGGACAGGGGGTGGTGATACGCAGTATTTT. It yields the protein CASSLARTGGGDTQYF.